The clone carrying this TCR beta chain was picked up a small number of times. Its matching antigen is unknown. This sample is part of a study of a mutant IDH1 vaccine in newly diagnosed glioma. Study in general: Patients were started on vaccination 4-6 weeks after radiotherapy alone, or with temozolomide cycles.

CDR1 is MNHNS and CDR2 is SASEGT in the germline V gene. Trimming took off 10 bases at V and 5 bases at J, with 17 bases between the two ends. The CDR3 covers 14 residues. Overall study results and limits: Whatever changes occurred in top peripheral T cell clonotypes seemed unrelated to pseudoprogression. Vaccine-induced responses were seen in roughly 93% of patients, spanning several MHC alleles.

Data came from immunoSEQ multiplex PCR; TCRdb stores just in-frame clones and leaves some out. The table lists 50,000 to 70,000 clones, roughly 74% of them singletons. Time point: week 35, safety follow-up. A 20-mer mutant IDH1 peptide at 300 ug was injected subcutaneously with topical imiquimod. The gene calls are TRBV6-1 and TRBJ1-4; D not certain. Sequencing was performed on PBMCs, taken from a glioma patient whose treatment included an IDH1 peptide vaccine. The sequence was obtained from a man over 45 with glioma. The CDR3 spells CATGRRSLNEKLFF. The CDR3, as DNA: TGTGCCACCGGAAGGAGGTCTTTGAATGAAAAACTGTTTTTT.